The 32 T cell receptor beta chains listed next were all sequenced from one sample in a study of T cells in Graves' hyperthyroidism and ophthalmopathy. Amplified regions were TCR beta CDR3 sequences from RNA transcripts. The primer set for the first-round RT-PCR of the TCR CDR3 was HTBI. TCRdb fed the multiplex PCR reads into MiXCR, producing one record per CDR3 protein. Altogether 250,000 to 300,000 distinct CDR3 sequences are present, 10% to 15% being singletons, with the ten largest covering roughly 8.5%. Sequencing was done on a sample of blood. Source of these receptors: a woman aged 25 to 39 with Graves' hyperthyroidism that later progressed to Graves' ophthalmopathy.

This clonotype was observed a few times. A much larger clone is a single base away; this may be a read error. The chain is built from TRBV7-2 and TRBJ2-7, with 10 bases identical to TRBD1. Germline V gene sequence: CDR1 SGHTA, CDR2 FQGNSA. V shed 5 bases, J shed 3 bases, and the junction held 7 bases outside the gene matches. CDR3 length: 15 residues. This chain's CDR3 is CASSRTGGGCYEQYF. CDR3 nucleotides: TGTGCCAGCAGCCGGACAGGGGGAGGATGCTACGAGCAGTACTTC.

This clonotype was seen at least ten times. The chain has TRBV2 and TRBJ2-5; no firm D call. The CDR3 runs 14 residues. In germline, CDR1 is SNHLY, CDR2 FYNNEI. Trimming shortened V by 0 bases and J by 3 bases, and 8 bases separated the two germline ends. The CDR3 DNA is TGTGCCAGCAGTGAAGCGGGTGTAGAAGAGACCCAGTACTTC. Its translation: CASSEAGVEETQYF. The full variable domain, completed using reference TRBV2 and TRBJ2-5, is EPEVTQTPSHQVTQMGQEVILRCVPISNHLYFYWYRQILGQKVEFLVSFYNNEISEKSEIFDDQFSVERPDGSNFTLKIRSTKLEDSAMYFCASSEAGVEETQYFGPGTRLLVL.

This clonotype was detected ten times or more. V and J are TRBV3-1 and TRBJ2-5; 10 bases match TRBD2. V lost 0 bases and J lost 2; bases outside the gene matches: 6. The CDR3 totals 17 residues. Germline lookup yields CDR1 LGHDT and CDR2 YNNKEL (reference sequence). The CDR3 reads CASSQDRTSGKQETQYF. CDR3 nucleotide sequence: TGTGCCAGCAGCCAAGATAGGACTAGCGGAAAACAAGAGACCCAGTACTTC.

The chain joins TRBV19 to TRBJ2-1, with 9 bases identical to TRBD2. The germline V gene has CDR1 LNHDA and CDR2 SQIVND (reference sequence). The trim removed 4 bases at V and 6 bases at J, leaving 25 bases unmatched. The CDR3 loop spans 21 amino acids. CDR3 residues: CASSNLVRGVSGSLGGNEQFF. CDR3 sequence (DNA): TGTGCCAGTAGTAATTTAGTGCGGGGGGTTAGCGGGAGTCTAGGAGGCAATGAGCAGTTCTTC.

This clonotype was recorded many times. The CDR3 sequence: CASSLIFADTQYF. CDR3 bases: TGTGCCAGCAGCTTAATTTTTGCGGATACGCAGTATTTT. The chain joins TRBV11-2 to TRBJ2-3, with D uncertain. The V end lost 2 bases, the J end lost 6 bases, and 9 bases lay between the germline ends. Germline CDR1 reads SGHAT; CDR2 reads FQNNGV. The length of the CDR3 is 13 residues.

On this clonotype itself: The CDR3 end shows no conserved phenylalanine or tryptophan, and so a read error is likely. The chain combines TRBV6-1 with TRBJ1-3, with a weak D call TRBD1 (6 bases). V was clipped by 6 bases and J by 3 bases, with 12 bases between them. Germline lookup yields CDR1 MNHNS and CDR2 SASEGT. The CDR3 runs 14 residues. The CDR3 spells CASSLQGFGNTIYS. Written as DNA, the CDR3 is TGTGCCAGCAGCCTACAGGGATTTGGAAACACCATATATTCT.

This clonotype was detected many times. This chain joins TRBV6-5 and TRBJ1-1; unclear D gene. Trimming removed 0 bases at V and 0 bases at J, with 5 bases between. From germline, CDR1 is MNHEY and CDR2 SVGAGI. This CDR3 has 14 residues. CDR3 sequence reads: CASSYSVMNTEAFF. CDR3 coding DNA: TGTGCCAGCAGTTACTCCGTGATGAACACTGAAGCTTTCTTT.

This clonotype was found many times. V is TRBV24-1 and J is TRBJ2-7; D possibly corresponds to TRBD1 (6 bases). The ends were cut back, 3 bases at V and 1 base at J, with 9 bases in the middle. CDR1 and CDR2 from the germline V gene are KGHDR and SFDVKD. This CDR3 spans 14 amino acids. CDR3 sequence reads: CATSDARGSYEQYF. DNA of the CDR3: TGTGCCACCAGTGATGCCAGGGGTTCCTACGAGCAGTACTTC.

This clonotype was counted many times. CDR3: CASSLEALAGAEQYF. In DNA form, the CDR3 reads TGCGCCAGCAGCTTGGAGGCCCTAGCGGGAGCCGAGCAGTACTTC. The chain uses TRBV5-1 and TRBJ2-7; TRBD2 agrees at 10 bases. The CDR3 extends over 15 amino acids. J was trimmed by 6 bases and V by 0 bases; bases with no gene match: 6. CDR1 SGHRS and CDR2 YFSETQ come from the germline V gene.

The sample holds a few counts of this clonotype. This chain uses TRBV4-1 with TRBJ2-3, with no clear D. Germline lookup yields CDR1 MGHRA and CDR2 YSYEKL. Between the trimmed V and J ends, which lost 0 bases and 1 base, there was a span of 5 bases. The CDR3 runs to 14 residues. Written as DNA, the CDR3 is TGCGCCAGCAGCCAAGAAATAGGCACAGATACGCAGTATTTT. Encoded protein: CASSQEIGTDTQYF.

This clonotype has just a few counts. The V and J genes are TRBV7-9 and TRBJ1-2; perhaps TRBD1 as D (6 bases). Looked up from germline, CDR1 is SEHNR and CDR2 is FQNEAQ (reference sequence). The CDR3 contains 14 residues. V shed 1 base and J shed 8 bases, with 14 bases lying between them. The CDR3 DNA sequence: TGTGCCAGCAGCTTAGAAGAGGCAGGGGACGGCTACACCTTC. Amino acid sequence: CASSLEEAGDGYTF.

This clonotype was seen at least ten times. This rearrangement joins TRBV5-1 to TRBJ1-1; tentatively, D is TRBD1 (5 bases). Germline CDR1 reads SGHRS; CDR2 reads YFSETQ. This CDR3 spans 15 amino acids. Trimming pared 1 base from V and 2 bases from J, leaving 12 bases between. CDR3: CASSLYVGVNTEAFF. Written as DNA, the CDR3 is TGCGCCAGCAGCTTGTACGTAGGGGTTAACACTGAAGCTTTCTTT.

This clonotype has ten or more counts. The gene calls are TRBV12-3 or TRBV12-4 and TRBJ1-3, with no clear D. This CDR3 is 13 amino acids long. V was shortened by 5 bases and J by 7 bases, with 12 bases between the two germline ends. CDR3 DNA: TGTGCCAGCAGTCCGGACCGGAGGAACACCATATATTTT. It codes for CASSPDRRNTIYF.

The V and J genes are TRBV20-1 and TRBJ2-2, with TRBD1 identical over 8 bases. Germline V CDR1 and CDR2: DFQATT, SNEGSKA (reference sequence). Trimming removed 6 bases from V and 3 bases from J; junction bases left unmatched: 9. The CDR3 extends over 15 amino acids. The CDR3 DNA follows: TGCAGTGCCCAACCGGGACAGGAAGACACCGGGGAGCTGTTTTTT. Residues: CSAQPGQEDTGELFF.

This clonotype was counted ten times or more. This chain uses TRBV7-3 with TRBJ2-1, with 9 bases identical to TRBD2. CDR1 and CDR2 (germline): SGHTA, FQGTGA. V lost 4 bases to trimming and J lost 9 bases; unmatched junction nucleotides: 10. This CDR3 is 15 amino acids long. As DNA, the CDR3 is TGTGCCAGCAGCTCCCAGGGGGGACTAGCCACTGAGCAGTTCTTC. Encoded protein: CASSSQGGLATEQFF.

This clonotype has ten or more counts. This chain links TRBV2 with TRBJ1-1, with a possible D match to TRBD1 (5 bases). Germline CDR1 reads SNHLY; CDR2 reads FYNNEI. The ends were cut back, 6 bases at V and 4 bases at J, with 15 bases in the middle. The CDR3 sequence is 14 residues long. The CDR3 DNA reads TGTGCCAGCAGGTCGGATGGGACGGCCACTGAAGCTTTCTTT. Translating it yields CASRSDGTATEAFF.

V gene TRBV5-8 combines with J gene TRBJ2-3; 7 bases match TRBD2. The germline gives CDR1 SGHTS, CDR2 YDEGEE. Trimming cost V 4 bases and J 2 bases; bases outside gene matches: 7. This CDR3 region has 15 residues. The CDR3 sequence is CASSTLAEPTDTQYF. DNA of the CDR3: TGTGCCAGCAGCACTCTAGCGGAGCCCACAGATACGCAGTATTTT. Full variable domain (remainder filled in from reference TRBV5-8 and TRBJ2-3): EAGVTQSPTHLIKTRGQQATLRCSPISGHTSVYWYQQALGLGLQFLLWYDEGEERNRGNFPPRFSGRQFPNYSSELNVNALELEDSALYLCASSTLAEPTDTQYFGPGTRLTVL.

This clonotype was seen ten or more times. The chain links TRBV6-2 or TRBV6-3 to TRBJ1-2; TRBD1 matches at 8 bases. Germline values: CDR1 MNHEY, CDR2 SVGEGT. Trimming took 6 bases from V and 8 from J; bases not matched to a gene: 11. This CDR3 has 14 residues. The CDR3 spells CASRYKDRDRGYTF. The CDR3 nucleotides are TGTGCCAGCAGATACAAGGACAGGGACCGGGGCTACACCTTC.

This clonotype was detected many times. The chain joins TRBV27 to TRBJ2-6; a weak D match, TRBD1 (6 bases). The CDR3 is made up of 15 amino acids. Trimming removed 3 bases from V and 2 bases from J, with 8 bases in between. CDR1 and CDR2 (germline): MNHEY, SMNVEV (reference sequence). CDR3 residues: CASSFAGAGANVLTF. CDR3 DNA: TGTGCCAGCAGTTTTGCAGGGGCTGGGGCCAACGTCCTGACTTTC.

This clonotype has ten or more counts. V is TRBV5-1 and J is TRBJ2-2; no reliable D call. The germline gives CDR1 SGHRS, CDR2 YFSETQ. The CDR3 runs to 15 residues. The ends were cut back, 0 bases at V and 4 bases at J, with 10 bases in the middle. CDR3 loop: CASSLEPVGTGELFF. CDR3 nucleotides: TGCGCCAGCAGCTTGGAGCCGGTCGGCACCGGGGAGCTGTTTTTT.

This clonotype has at least ten counts. J is TRBJ1-5 and V is TRBV30; D gene ambiguous. There are 14 residues in the CDR3. Germline V gives CDR1 GTSNPN, CDR2 SVGIG (reference sequence). The germline V and J ends were trimmed by 2 bases and 0 bases, with 8 bases remaining between them. This CDR3 is CAWSTEDSNQPQHF. As DNA, the CDR3 is TGTGCCTGGAGTACGGAGGATAGCAATCAGCCCCAGCATTTT.

This clonotype was counted only a few times. The chain carries TRBV7-2 and TRBJ2-6; D is ambiguous. Trimming cost V 1 base and J 0 bases, with 16 bases left between them. CDR1 is SGHTA, CDR2 FQGNSA, per germline. The CDR3 is 19 amino acids. The CDR3: CASSLVLGQSFSGANVLTF. The CDR3 DNA follows: TGTGCCAGCAGCTTAGTTCTAGGGCAGTCGTTCTCTGGGGCCAACGTCCTGACTTTC. Looking up the rest from reference TRBV7-2 and TRBJ2-6 gives the full variable domain: GAGVSQSPSNKVTEKGKDVELRCDPISGHTALYWYRQSLGQGLEFLIYFQGNSAPDKSGLPSDRFSAERTGGSVSTLTIQRTQQEDSAVYLCASSLVLGQSFSGANVLTFGAGSRLTVL.

The chain employs TRBV7-3 and TRBJ2-2; 9 bases are shared with TRBD2. The CDR3 totals 16 residues. Trimming at V came to 5 bases and at J to 5 bases, leaving 9 bases not matched to a gene. Looked up from germline, CDR1 is SGHTA and CDR2 is FQGTGA. The CDR3 sequence is CASSPRVAGVTGELFF. In DNA form, the CDR3 reads TGTGCCAGCAGCCCCCGGGTAGCGGGAGTTACCGGGGAGCTGTTTTTT.

This clonotype was picked up many times. The CDR3 loop reads CVPARGSPGNTIYF. CDR3 nucleotide sequence: TGTGTTCCAGCAAGGGGTTCGCCCGGAAACACCATATATTTT. V and J are TRBV6-1 and TRBJ1-3, with D tentatively TRBD1 (5 bases). In germline, CDR1 is MNHNS, CDR2 SASEGT. The CDR3 runs to 14 residues.

The J gene is TRBJ2-2, the V gene TRBV19; possible D gene TRBD2, 6 bases. CDR3 length equals 14 residues. Trimming left V 7 bases short and J 8 bases short, with 17 bases between. Germline CDR1 LNHDA, CDR2 SQIVND (reference sequence). The CDR3: CASNAGPTVGELFF. CDR3 DNA: TGTGCCAGTAACGCGGGACCGACGGTTGGGGAGCTGTTTTTT.

This clonotype showed up many times. The V call is TRBV20-1, the J call TRBJ2-1; TRBD2 matches 8 bases. The V gene's germline CDR1 is DFQATT and CDR2 SNEGSKA (reference sequence). The CDR3 covers 16 residues. With 0 bases clipped from V and 7 bases from J, the junction kept 11 bases outside the gene matches. The CDR3 nucleotides read TGCAGTGCTAGAGAGATGGTAACGGGAGGGCCAAATGAGCAGTTCTTC. It is translated as CSAREMVTGGPNEQFF.

The V gene is TRBV20-1, the J gene TRBJ2-7; tentatively, D is TRBD1 (6 bases). CDR3 size: 13 residues. V was cut by 0 bases and J by 2 bases, with 8 bases left in between. Germline CDR1 and CDR2: DFQATT and SNEGSKA (reference sequence). The CDR3 protein is CSARDDRTYEQYF. The CDR3 DNA reads TGCAGTGCTAGAGATGACAGGACCTACGAGCAGTACTTC.

For this clonotype: Just one base apart from a much larger clone, this may be a read error. V usage is TRBV18 and J usage is TRBJ2-1; tentatively, D is TRBD2 (6 bases). Trimming cost V 2 bases and J 7 bases, with 15 bases left between them. The CDR3 totals 15 residues. Germline CDR1 is KGHSH and CDR2 is LQKENI. CDR3 in amino acids: CASSPGGSARNEQFF. The CDR3 bases are TGTGCCAGCTCACCAGGGGGGTCGGCCCGAAATGAGCAGTTCTTC.

This clonotype was counted a few times. J is TRBJ2-3 and V is TRBV18; 12 bases fit TRBD2. The CDR3 spans 18 residues. Trimming removed 4 bases from V and 0 bases from J; junction bases left unmatched: 8. Germline CDR1 reads KGHSH; CDR2 reads LQKENI. The CDR3 DNA reads as TGTGCCAGCTCACGAAGACTAGCGGGAGCCATTAGCACAGATACGCAGTATTTT. Translating gives CASSRRLAGAISTDTQYF.

Ten or more counts support this clonotype. CDR3 bases: TGTGCCAGCAGCCAAGGTAGGGCAACTAGCGGGAGGGCCCACAATGAGCAGTTCTTC. Translated: CASSQGRATSGRAHNEQFF. The chain couples TRBV3-1 to TRBJ2-1, with 13 bases matching TRBD2. The CDR3 length is 19 residues. J was trimmed by 5 bases and V by 1 base; bases with no gene match: 11. CDR1 LGHDT and CDR2 YNNKEL come from the germline V gene (reference sequence).

At least ten counts were recorded for this clonotype. V usage is TRBV30 and J usage is TRBJ2-7; D is perhaps TRBD1 (5 bases). From germline, CDR1 is GTSNPN and CDR2 SVGIG (reference sequence). The CDR3 covers 12 residues. The V and J ends lost 4 bases and 3 bases respectively, with 10 bases between them. This CDR3 reads CAWTGPRYEQYF. CDR3 bases: TGTGCCTGGACAGGGCCGCGCTACGAGCAGTACTTC.

This clonotype has more than one count but fewer than ten. This chain links TRBV19 with TRBJ1-5; D gene unclear. This CDR3 is built from 13 residues. V lost 7 bases and J 3 bases, leaving 10 bases between the germline ends. CDR1 is LNHDA, CDR2 SQIVND, per germline (reference sequence). The CDR3 loop is CASTATSNQPQHF. The CDR3 DNA follows: TGTGCCAGTACAGCGACCTCCAATCAGCCCCAGCATTTT.